The T cell receptor beta chain described here comes from a study of blood T cell repertoires in COVID-19. Turning to the study itself: COVID-19 samples, acute and convalescent, were from the United States, Italy and Spain. Nucleic acid was either cDNA or gDNA, and it came from T cells, B-cell-depleted T cells, or PBMCs.

Germline CDR1 and CDR2: SGHTA and FQGNSA. This CDR3 is 13 amino acids long. Trimming pared 1 base from V and 4 bases from J, leaving 7 bases between. Authors' analysis steps: Estimates of nucleated cell counts were drawn from the amplification of reference gene primers. Here immunoSEQ multiplex PCR was the method, and the copy in TCRdb shows in-frame clones only, minus some. That table is the source of V, J and clone size, and D and trimming were worked out from the DNA. This table holds around 200,000 clones, around 80% found once. The sample comprised peripheral blood. V usage is TRBV7-2 and J usage is TRBJ1-2; D unclear. This TCR was recovered from a woman older than 75 with acute or convalescent COVID-19. CDR3 sequence: CASSLVRGYGYTF. The CDR3 DNA reads as TGTGCCAGCAGCTTAGTTCGGGGCTATGGCTACACCTTC.